The 11 T cell receptor beta chains listed next were all sequenced from one sample in a study of blood T cells in healthy people across ages. Then a second PCR, running about 7 to 11 cycles, was carried out with a sample-barcoded 5' primer and a J-beta primer mix. Each CDR3 protein is one row after TCRdb ran MiXCR on the 5' RACE reads. The data show more than 800,000 distinct CDR3 sequences, more than 25% seen once. Material: blood. These receptors were obtained from a woman older than 75 in good health.

The gene calls are TRBV5-8 and TRBJ2-3; 10 bases are a match to TRBD1. J was trimmed by 0 bases and V by 5 bases; bases with no gene match: 9. CDR1 is SGHTS and CDR2 is YDEGEE in the germline V gene. This CDR3 is built from 17 residues. The CDR3 DNA is TGTGCCAGCAGAAGGGACAGGGGTCTTTCTAGCACAGATACGCAGTATTTT. Translating gives CASRRDRGLSSTDTQYF.

The chain joins TRBV5-5 to TRBJ1-4; D not resolved. Trimming removed 4 bases at V and 3 bases at J, with 13 bases between. This CDR3 contains 15 residues. Germline V gene lookup returns CDR1 SGHKS and CDR2 YYEKEE (reference sequence). This CDR3 reads CASSKGVGANEKLFF. Written as DNA, the CDR3 is TGTGCCAGCAGCAAGGGAGTTGGCGCTAATGAAAAACTGTTTTTT.

This clonotype was seen repeatedly, ten times or more. The chain recombines TRBV7-2 with TRBJ2-7; 7 bases match TRBD1. The V gene's germline CDR1 is SGHTA and CDR2 FQGNSA. The length of the CDR3 is 14 residues. J was trimmed by 2 bases and V by 5 bases; bases with no gene match: 6. The CDR3 is CASSDWTGTYEQYF. The DNA of the CDR3 is TGTGCCAGCAGCGATTGGACAGGTACCTACGAGCAGTACTTC.

This clonotype appeared many times. This chain uses TRBV6-6 with TRBJ1-2; the match to TRBD1 covers 7 bases. V was pared by 6 bases and J by 7 bases, with 2 bases of the junction left unmatched. The V gene's germline CDR1 is MNHNY and CDR2 SVGAGI (reference sequence). This CDR3 is built from 11 residues. CDR3 sequence (DNA): TGTGCCAGCAGCGACAGGGCTGGCTACACCTTC. Protein: CASSDRAGYTF.

Details on this clonotype: A read error may explain this, as a much larger clone is one base away. The gene calls are TRBV7-9 and TRBJ1-1, with no clear D. Germline CDR1 is SEHNR and CDR2 is FQNEAQ (reference sequence). V was clipped by 5 bases and J by 0 bases, with 10 bases between them. There are 14 residues in the CDR3. CDR3 nucleotide sequence: TGTGCCAGCAGCGACCACTGCATGAACACTGAAGCTTTCTTT. It yields the protein CASSDHCMNTEAFF.

This clonotype was observed at least ten times. The chain recombines TRBV7-2 with TRBJ2-6; D call uncertain. Germline V lookup: CDR1 SGHTA, CDR2 FQGNSA. The CDR3 loop spans 15 amino acids. V lost 2 bases, J lost 1 base, and 6 bases lay in between. The CDR3 protein is CASSLKVSGANVLTF. In DNA form, the CDR3 reads TGTGCCAGCAGCTTAAAGGTTTCTGGGGCCAACGTCCTGACTTTC. The whole variable domain, remainder taken from reference TRBV7-2 and TRBJ2-6, is GAGVSQSPSNKVTEKGKDVELRCDPISGHTALYWYRQSLGQGLEFLIYFQGNSAPDKSGLPSDRFSAERTGGSVSTLTIQRTQQEDSAVYLCASSLKVSGANVLTFGAGSRLTVL.

This clonotype was seen at least ten times. V and J are TRBV4-3 and TRBJ2-7; D uncertain. Trimming took off 0 bases at V and 6 bases at J, with 12 bases between the two ends. The CDR3 sequence is 14 residues long. Germline loops: CDR1 LGHNA, CDR2 YSLEER. The CDR3 nucleotides read TGCGCCAGCAGCCAAGATCAGGTTGGGCTCGAGCAGTACTTC. As protein: CASSQDQVGLEQYF.

The chain links TRBV20-1 to TRBJ2-5; 8 bases line up with TRBD2. CDR1 DFQATT and CDR2 SNEGSKA come from the germline V gene (reference sequence). The CDR3 has 15 residues. J was trimmed by 2 bases and V by 5 bases; bases with no gene match: 10. CDR3 sequence: CSAPLPGGMQETQYF. The CDR3, as DNA: TGCAGTGCTCCTCTTCCGGGAGGGATGCAAGAGACCCAGTACTTC.

A remark on this clonotype: Just one base apart from a much larger clone, this may be a read error. The rearrangement uses TRBV4-1 and TRBJ2-1; 8 nucleotides align to TRBD1. J lost 10 bases, V lost 4 bases, and 9 bases had no gene match. Per germline, CDR1 MGHRA and CDR2 YSYEKL. The CDR3 length is 14 residues. Written as DNA, the CDR3 is TGCGCCAGCAGCCTCTCTTTATCAGGGGGCGAGCAGTTCTTC. It translates to CASSLSLSGGEQFF.

This clonotype was seen a few times. V gene TRBV3-1 combines with J gene TRBJ2-3; TRBD2 matches 7 bases. The CDR3 totals 15 residues. CDR1 LGHDT and CDR2 YNNKEL come from the germline V gene (reference sequence). The junction had 8 bases not matched to a gene; V was cut back by 2 bases and J by 6 bases. The DNA for the CDR3 is TGTGCCAGCAGCCAACGGGCTAGCGGTCACGATACGCAGTATTTT. The encoded protein is CASSQRASGHDTQYF.

V is TRBV20-1 and J is TRBJ1-5, with TRBD1 matching over 10 bases. CDR1 DFQATT and CDR2 SNEGSKA come from the germline V gene (reference sequence). V trimming: 6 bases; J trimming: 5 bases; junction bases outside the gene matches: 19. The CDR3 is 18 residues long. This CDR3 is CSAKHFFPGQGTDQPQHF. Here the CDR3 DNA reads TGCAGTGCAAAACACTTTTTCCCGGGACAGGGGACAGATCAGCCCCAGCATTTT.